This T cell receptor beta chain was retrieved from a study of T-cell memory formation after mild COVID-19. Study background: Most TCR clusters belonged to a single donor. Whole-study findings and limits: Day 15 to 85 contracting clones showed balanced CD4/CD8; day 15 to 37 expanders favored CD4+.

This clonotype was picked up a small number of times. Its antigen is not known. V was shortened by 2 bases and J by 5 bases, with 7 bases between the two germline ends. The CDR3 contains 13 residues. CDR1 is MNHEY and CDR2 is SVGAGI in the germline V gene. Constant-segment-primed 5'RACE gave TCR alpha and TCR beta cDNA libraries with sample barcodes and UMIs. TCRdb called the 5' RACE reads again in MiXCR, with one record for every CDR3 protein. This table holds roughly 600,000 distinct CDR3 sequences, about a sixth found once. What was sequenced was PBMCs or a T cell subset sorted from them (not recorded which). The rearrangement uses TRBV6-5 and TRBJ2-1, with unresolved D. This receptor was obtained from an adult woman who had mild COVID-19 (a few samples of this study predate the infection). Cell type and time point are not known. CDR3 nucleotides: TGTGCCAGCAGTTACGCTTCAGACAATGAGCAGTTCTTC. This encodes CASSYASDNEQFF.